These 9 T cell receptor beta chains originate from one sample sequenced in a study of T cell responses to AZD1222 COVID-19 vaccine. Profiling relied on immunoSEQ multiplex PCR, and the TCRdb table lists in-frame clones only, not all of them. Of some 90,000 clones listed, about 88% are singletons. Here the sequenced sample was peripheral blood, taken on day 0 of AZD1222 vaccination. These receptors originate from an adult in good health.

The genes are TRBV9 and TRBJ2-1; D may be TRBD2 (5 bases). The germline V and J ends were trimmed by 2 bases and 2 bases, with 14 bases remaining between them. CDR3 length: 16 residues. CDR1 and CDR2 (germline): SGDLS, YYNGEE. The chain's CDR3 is CASSVISGSTYNEQFF. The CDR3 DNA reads TGTGCCAGCAGCGTCATTTCGGGGTCTACCTACAATGAGCAGTTCTTC. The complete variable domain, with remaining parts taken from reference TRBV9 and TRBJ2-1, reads DSGVTQTPKHLITATGQRVTLRCSPRSGDLSVYWYQQSLDQGLQFLIQYYNGEERAKGNILERFSAQQFPDLHSELNLSSLELGDSALYFCASSVISGSTYNEQFFGPGTRLTVL.

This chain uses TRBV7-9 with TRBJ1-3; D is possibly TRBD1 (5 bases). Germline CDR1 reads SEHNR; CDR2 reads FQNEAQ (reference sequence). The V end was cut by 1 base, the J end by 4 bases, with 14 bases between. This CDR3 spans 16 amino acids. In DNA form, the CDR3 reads TGTGCCAGCAGCTTAGGGGGCAGAAGGACGGGAAACACCATATATTTT. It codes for CASSLGGRRTGNTIYF.

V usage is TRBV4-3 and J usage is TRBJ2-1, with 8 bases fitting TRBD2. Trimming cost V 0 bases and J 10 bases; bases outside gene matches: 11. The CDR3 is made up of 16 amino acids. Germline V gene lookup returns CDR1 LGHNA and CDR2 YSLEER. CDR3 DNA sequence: TGCGCCAGCAGCCAAGATCTTGGGCTAGCGGGTACGGAGCAGTTCTTC. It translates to CASSQDLGLAGTEQFF.

DNA for the CDR3: TGTGCCAGCAGCCAAGGCCCAATGGGGTTAGCCAAAAACATTCAGTACTTC. As protein: CASSQGPMGLAKNIQYF. This chain links TRBV4-2 with TRBJ2-4; no clear D gene. V was trimmed by 1 base and J by 0 bases, leaving 13 bases between them. CDR3 length: 17 amino acids. In germline, CDR1 is LGHNA, CDR2 YNFKEQ.

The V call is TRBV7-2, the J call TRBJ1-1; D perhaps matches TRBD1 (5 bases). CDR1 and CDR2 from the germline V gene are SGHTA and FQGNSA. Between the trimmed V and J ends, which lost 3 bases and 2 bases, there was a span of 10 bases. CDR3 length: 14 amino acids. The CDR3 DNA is TGTGCCAGCAGCTTCGGGACCCACAACACTGAAGCTTTCTTT. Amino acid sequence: CASSFGTHNTEAFF.

The CDR3: CASSGQFNEKLFF. The CDR3 DNA sequence: TGCGCCAGCAGCGGACAGTTTAATGAAAAACTGTTTTTT. V is TRBV4-1 and J is TRBJ1-4, with D possibly being TRBD1 (6 bases). V shed 5 bases and J shed 4 bases, with 8 bases lying between them. Germline CDR1 is MGHRA and CDR2 is YSYEKL. The CDR3 covers 13 residues.

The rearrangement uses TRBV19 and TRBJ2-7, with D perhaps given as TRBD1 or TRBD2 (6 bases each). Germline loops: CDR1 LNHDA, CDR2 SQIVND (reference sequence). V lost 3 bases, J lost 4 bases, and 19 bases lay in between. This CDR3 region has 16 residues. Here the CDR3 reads CASSMRPGGAGYEQYF. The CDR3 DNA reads TGTGCCAGTAGTATGCGGCCCGGGGGCGCAGGTTACGAGCAGTACTTC.

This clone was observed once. CDR3 sequence: CASREDGYTF. The CDR3 coding sequence is TGTGCCAGCAGAGAGGATGGCTACACCTTC. The V and J genes are TRBV6-5 and TRBJ1-2; D is uncertain. The germline gives CDR1 MNHEY, CDR2 SVGAGI. This CDR3 contains 10 residues. V was shortened by 6 bases and J by 6 bases, with 5 bases between the two germline ends.

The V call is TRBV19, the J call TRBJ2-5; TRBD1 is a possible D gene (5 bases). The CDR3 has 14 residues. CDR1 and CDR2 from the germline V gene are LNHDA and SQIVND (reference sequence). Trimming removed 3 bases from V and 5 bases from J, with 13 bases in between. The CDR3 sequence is CASSMTTDPETQYF. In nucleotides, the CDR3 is TGTGCCAGTAGTATGACGACAGACCCGGAGACCCAGTACTTC.